Each of the 21 T cell receptor beta chains below was sequenced from the same sample in a study of siplizumab effects on memory and regulatory T cells. This table comes from immunoSEQ multiplex PCR, and its TCRdb copy is limited to in-frame clones, with some not included. The table has 80,000 to 95,000 clones, 95% seen once. The sequenced sample consisted of CD8+ T cells sorted from blood. The receptor source for this set is a human donor in good health.

The CDR3 here is CASRPEGETQYF. The CDR3 nucleotides read TGTGCCAGCAGACCCGAGGGGGAGACCCAGTACTTC. The chain uses TRBV11-2 and TRBJ2-5; possibly TRBD1 or TRBD2 for D (5 bases each). The germline V and J ends were trimmed by 6 bases and 5 bases, with 10 bases remaining between them. There are 12 residues in the CDR3. Germline loops: CDR1 SGHAT, CDR2 FQNNGV.

The chain couples TRBV2 to TRBJ2-7; D could derive from TRBD1 or TRBD2 (6 bases each). The CDR3 spans 18 residues. Germline V lookup: CDR1 SNHLY, CDR2 FYNNEI. Trimming took off 5 bases at V and 3 bases at J, with 26 bases between the two ends. CDR3 in amino acids: CASSLGGSARLGSYEQYF. The CDR3 nucleotides are TGTGCCAGCAGTTTGGGGGGCTCCGCCCGACTAGGAAGCTACGAGCAGTACTTC.

The rearrangement uses TRBV7-9 and TRBJ1-4; 7 bases map to TRBD1. The V and J ends lost 5 bases and 3 bases, in that order; junction bases with no gene match: 6. This CDR3 is 15 amino acids long. CDR1 SEHNR and CDR2 FQNEAQ come from the germline V gene (reference sequence). CDR3 bases: TGTGCCAGCAGCCCGGACAGGCCACCTAATGAAAAACTGTTTTTT. It specifies CASSPDRPPNEKLFF.

CDR3: CASSPGLAGVNEQFF. CDR3 DNA sequence: TGCGCCAGCAGCCCCGGACTAGCGGGAGTCAATGAGCAGTTCTTC. The V call is TRBV10-2, the J call TRBJ2-1, with 13 bases that match TRBD2. CDR1 is WSHSY and CDR2 is SAAADI in the germline V gene. CDR3 length: 15 residues. The trim removed 6 bases at V and 6 bases at J, leaving 5 bases unmatched.

In nucleotides, the CDR3 is TGTGCCAGCAGCTTAGTATTGACAGGGGTTCAAGAGCAGTACTTC. Encoded protein: CASSLVLTGVQEQYF. The rearrangement joins TRBV7-9 to TRBJ2-7, with 8 nucleotides matching TRBD1. After removal of 1 base from V and 7 bases from J, the junction contained 9 bases not matched to a gene. This CDR3 contains 15 residues. CDR1 SEHNR and CDR2 FQNEAQ come from the germline V gene (reference sequence). Based on the CDR3 plus reference TRBV7-9 and TRBJ2-7, the full variable domain is DTGVSQNPRHKITKRGQNVTFRCDPISEHNRLYWYRQTLGQGPEFLTYFQNEAQLEKSRLLSDRFSAERPKGSFSTLEIQRTEQGDSAMYLCASSLVLTGVQEQYFGPGTRLTVT.

The V gene is TRBV5-4, the J gene TRBJ2-6; D is tentatively TRBD1 or TRBD2 (6 bases each). This CDR3 is built from 20 residues. V was pared by 0 bases and J by 2 bases, with 21 bases between. Germline values: CDR1 SGHNT, CDR2 YYREEE (reference sequence). CDR3 DNA: TGTGCCAGCAGCTTGGCGATGGACCCCGGGGGCGCAGCTGGGGCCAACGTCCTGACTTTC. Its protein is CASSLAMDPGGAAGANVLTF. Full variable domain (rest looked up from reference TRBV5-4 and TRBJ2-6): ETGVTQSPTHLIKTRGQQVTLRCSSQSGHNTVSWYQQALGQGPQFIFQYYREEENGRGNFPPRFSGLQFPNYSSELNVNALELDDSALYLCASSLAMDPGGAAGANVLTFGAGSRLTVL.

This clone showed up just once. This rearrangement joins TRBV5-4 to TRBJ2-7; D not resolved. The V and J ends lost 1 base and 6 bases respectively, with 8 bases between them. From germline, CDR1 is SGHNT and CDR2 YYREEE (reference sequence). CDR3 size: 12 residues. The CDR3 region is CASSLLGLEQYF. The CDR3 DNA follows: TGTGCCAGCAGCTTGTTAGGGCTCGAGCAGTACTTC.

The rearrangement uses TRBV23-1 and TRBJ2-3; TRBD2 aligns across 9 bases. TRBV23-1 is known as an ORF, though its function is uncertain. There are 18 residues in the CDR3. The junction had 12 bases not matched to a gene; V was cut back by 0 bases and J by 5 bases. The CDR3 protein is CASSQSNGGRAIGDTQYF. The CDR3 bases are TGCGCCAGCAGTCAATCAAATGGCGGGAGGGCAATCGGAGATACGCAGTATTTT.

The rearrangement links TRBV19 to TRBJ1-1, with a possible D match to TRBD1 (6 bases). The CDR3 totals 15 residues. Trimming pared 5 bases from V and 3 bases from J, leaving 16 bases between. CDR1 and CDR2 (germline): LNHDA, SQIVND (reference sequence). As DNA, the CDR3 is TGTGCCAGTAGTCCGCTTCGGGGGGCGGACACTGAAGCTTTCTTT. It translates to CASSPLRGADTEAFF.

This chain joins TRBV6-5 and TRBJ2-7; D is possibly TRBD2 (5 bases). The CDR3 has 15 residues. The germline V gene encodes CDR1 MNHEY and CDR2 SVGAGI. Trimming pared 0 bases from V and 0 bases from J, leaving 9 bases between. The CDR3: CASSYSSSDSYEQYF. The CDR3 nucleotides are TGTGCCAGCAGTTACTCGAGTAGCGACTCCTACGAGCAGTACTTC.

This chain joins TRBV7-9 and TRBJ1-1, with D hard to call. The CDR3 loop spans 12 amino acids. CDR1 and CDR2 from the germline V gene are SEHNR and FQNEAQ (reference sequence). The V gene lost 3 bases and the J gene lost 6 bases, with 8 bases spanning the gap. CDR3 sequence (DNA): TGTGCCAGCAGCTTTGGGCCAGCTGAAGCTTTCTTT. It is translated as CASSFGPAEAFF.

The chain uses TRBV21-1 and TRBJ2-7; the DNA was not used to check the table's D call, TRBD2. TRBV21-1 is shown as a pseudogene. This CDR3 has 20 residues. The CDR3 protein is CASSKGEVATSGRTSYEQYF. The CDR3 bases are TGTGCCAGCAGCAAAGGGGAGGTTGCGACTAGCGGGAGGACCTCCTACGAGCAGTACTTC.

The chain joins TRBV7-6 to TRBJ2-2; the match to TRBD1 covers 8 bases. The CDR3 covers 14 residues. V dropped 5 bases and J dropped 3; count of bases not matched to a gene: 2. CDR1 SGHVS and CDR2 FNYEAQ come from the germline V gene. The CDR3 is CASSGQGYTGELFF. The CDR3, as DNA: TGTGCCAGCAGCGGACAGGGCTACACCGGGGAGCTGTTTTTT. The variable domain in full, completed from reference TRBV7-6 and TRBJ2-2, reads GAGVSQSPRYKVTKRGQDVALRCDPISGHVSLYWYRQALGQGPEFLTYFNYEAQQDKSGLPNDRFSAERPEGSISTLTIQRTEQRDSAMYRCASSGQGYTGELFFGEGSRLTVL.

The chain couples TRBV27 to TRBJ2-1; possible D gene TRBD2, 7 bases. Trimming left V 2 bases short and J 2 bases short, with 10 bases between. CDR1 MNHEY and CDR2 SMNVEV come from the germline V gene (reference sequence). The CDR3 spans 15 residues. This chain's CDR3 is CASSLRGGTYNEQFF. CDR3 in DNA: TGTGCCAGCAGTTTAAGGGGGGGAACCTACAATGAGCAGTTCTTC.

This chain joins TRBV7-2 and TRBJ2-1; possibly TRBD2 for D (6 bases). This CDR3 is 16 amino acids long. In germline, CDR1 is SGHTA, CDR2 FQGNSA. The V gene lost 5 bases and the J gene lost 0 bases, with 14 bases spanning the gap. The CDR3 DNA reads TGTGCCAGCAGCATCGATAGCGGTAGCTCCTACAATGAGCAGTTCTTC. Its protein is CASSIDSGSSYNEQFF.

This clone was detected only once. V usage is TRBV9 and J usage is TRBJ2-3; 11 bases fit TRBD2. CDR3 length equals 18 residues. Trimming removed 4 bases from V and 3 bases from J; junction bases left unmatched: 13. CDR1 and CDR2 from the germline V gene are SGDLS and YYNGEE. The CDR3 DNA follows: TGTGCCAGCAGCCCGGGACTAGCGGACCCAAAGGGAACAGATACGCAGTATTTT. This encodes CASSPGLADPKGTDTQYF.

The chain uses TRBV7-3 and TRBJ2-2; a possible D gene is TRBD1 (5 bases). The CDR3 runs 16 residues. Germline CDR1 SGHTA, CDR2 FQGTGA. The V and J ends lost 5 bases and 4 bases respectively, with 17 bases between them. CDR3 protein: CASSLGVGEITGELFF. The CDR3 DNA is TGTGCCAGCAGCCTAGGGGTAGGGGAAATCACCGGGGAGCTGTTTTTT.

The chain combines TRBV21-1 with TRBJ2-3; the listed D gene, TRBD2, was not tested against the DNA. TRBV21-1 is shown as a pseudogene. The CDR3 runs 15 residues. CDR3 coding DNA: TGTGCCAGCAGCGTGCGGGACGCGAGCACAGATACGCAGTATTTT. This encodes CASSVRDASTDTQYF.

The chain joins TRBV28 to TRBJ2-3; D remains ambiguous. Germline values: CDR1 MDHEN, CDR2 SYDVKM. This CDR3 spans 14 amino acids. V gave up 3 bases and J gave up 0 bases, with 7 bases separating them. Here the CDR3 reads CASSFISSTDTQYF. CDR3 nucleotide sequence: TGTGCCAGCAGTTTCATCTCTAGCACAGATACGCAGTATTTT.

The chain links TRBV5-1 to TRBJ1-2, with no clear D. V shed 4 bases and J shed 1 base, with 11 bases lying between them. CDR3 length: 14 amino acids. The germline gives CDR1 SGHRS, CDR2 YFSETQ. The CDR3 spells CASSPPEDNYGYTF. CDR3 coding DNA: TGCGCCAGCAGCCCTCCGGAGGATAACTATGGCTACACCTTC.

The CDR3 DNA sequence: TGTGCCAGCTCACCAATGGGGTACTCCTACAATGAGCAGTTCTTC. This sequence encodes CASSPMGYSYNEQFF. The rearrangement joins TRBV18 to TRBJ2-1; D gene unclear. The CDR3 is 15 amino acids. Per the germline V gene, CDR1 is KGHSH and CDR2 is LQKENI. V dropped 2 bases and J dropped 0 bases, with 8 bases sitting between them. Complete variable domain (other parts from reference TRBV18 and TRBJ2-1): NAGVMQNPRHLVRRRGQEARLRCSPMKGHSHVYWYRQLPEEGLKFMVYLQKENIIDESGMPKERFSAEFPKEGPSILRIQQVVRGDSAAYFCASSPMGYSYNEQFFGPGTRLTVL.